Each of the 24 T cell receptor beta chains below was sequenced from the same sample in a study of blood T cells in healthy people across ages. A sample-barcoded 5' primer and a J-beta primer mix were used in a second PCR of about 6 to 11 cycles. TCRdb used MiXCR to reprocess the 5' RACE reads, holding one entry per CDR3 protein. The sample has a few hundred thousand distinct CDR3 sequences; approximately 26% are singletons. These data are also associated with another study on T cells of mothers and their children.

Sequencing was carried out using blood. These receptors came from a boy under 10 years old in good health.

V usage is TRBV5-1 and J usage is TRBJ2-5; no reliable D call. The CDR3 contains 15 residues. V lost 0 bases to trimming and J lost 2 bases, with 11 bases between them. Germline V gene data show CDR1 as SGHRS and CDR2 as YFSETQ. The CDR3 here is CASSLAMLAQETQYF. CDR3 bases: TGCGCCAGCAGCTTGGCGATGTTAGCTCAAGAGACCCAGTACTTC.

The chain joins TRBV29-1 to TRBJ1-1; a weak D match, TRBD1 (6 bases). Trimming removed 4 bases at V and 6 bases at J, with 18 bases between. This CDR3 comprises 14 residues. Germline assignment: CDR1 SQVTM and CDR2 ANQGSEA. The CDR3 is CSVGGGEGSSEAFF. In nucleotides, the CDR3 is TGCAGCGTTGGAGGGGGAGAAGGTTCCTCTGAAGCTTTCTTT.

This chain connects TRBV6-6 to TRBJ2-5; 7 nucleotides agree with TRBD2. Looked up from germline, CDR1 is MNHNY and CDR2 is SVGAGI (reference sequence). The CDR3 has 14 amino acids. Trimming cost V 0 bases and J 3 bases; bases outside gene matches: 1. DNA of the CDR3: TGTGCCAGCAGTTACTCGCGGGGGAAAGAGACCCAGTACTTC. The encoded protein is CASSYSRGKETQYF.

The chain recombines TRBV5-6 with TRBJ1-2; D is unclear. Trimming shortened V by 1 base and J by 8 bases, and 9 bases separated the two germline ends. The germline gives CDR1 SGHDT, CDR2 YYEEEE. This CDR3 has 12 amino acids. CDR3 region: CASSLNLEGYTF. The CDR3 DNA follows: TGTGCCAGCAGCTTGAATCTGGAGGGCTACACCTTC.

This clonotype was seen a few times. The chain is built from TRBV29-1 and TRBJ1-1, with a possible D match to TRBD1 (6 bases). Trimming left V 6 bases short and J 6 bases short, with 23 bases between. Germline assignment: CDR1 SQVTM and CDR2 ANQGSEA. The CDR3 is 15 amino acids. The CDR3: CSVAFRGTGGAEAFF. The DNA for the CDR3 is TGCAGCGTAGCCTTTCGGGGGACGGGGGGCGCTGAAGCTTTCTTT. Full variable domain (missing parts from reference TRBV29-1 and TRBJ1-1): SAVISQKPSRDICQRGTSLTIQCQVDSQVTMMFWYRQQPGQSLTLIATANQGSEATYESGFVIDKFPISRPNLTFSTLTVSNMSPEDSSIYLCSVAFRGTGGAEAFFGQGTRLTVV.

The chain links TRBV12-3 or TRBV12-4 to TRBJ2-7; D remains unclear. The V end lost 0 bases, the J end lost 5 bases, and 11 bases lay between the germline ends. CDR3 length equals 14 residues. CDR3 in amino acids: CASSLARVPNEQYF. The CDR3 DNA follows: TGTGCCAGCAGTTTAGCCCGGGTTCCTAACGAGCAGTACTTC.

J is TRBJ2-7 and V is TRBV12-5, with 8 bases lining up with TRBD1. Germline V gives CDR1 LGHNT, CDR2 FRNRAP. The CDR3 is 13 amino acids. V shed 5 bases and J 4 bases; nucleotides not matched to a gene: 4. The CDR3, as DNA: TGTGCTAGTGGTGGGACAGGCGTTTACGAGCAGTACTTC. This sequence encodes CASGGTGVYEQYF.

The genes are TRBV18 and TRBJ2-5; the D gene is possibly TRBD2 (6 bases). This CDR3 is built from 13 residues. Germline loops: CDR1 KGHSH, CDR2 LQKENI. The germline V and J ends were trimmed by 2 bases and 5 bases, with 9 bases remaining between them. CDR3 sequence: CASSPFTSETQYF. The CDR3 DNA sequence: TGTGCCAGCTCACCATTTACTAGCGAGACCCAGTACTTC.

The chain couples TRBV21-1 to TRBJ2-1; the table gives TRBD1 as D, unverified against the DNA. TRBV21-1 is noted as a pseudogene. The CDR3 spans 16 residues. CDR3 sequence reads: CASSKEGEDSYNEHFF. In DNA form, the CDR3 reads TGTGCCAGCAGCAAAGAGGGGGAGGACTCCTACAATGAGCACTTCTTC.

To note about this clonotype: The junction differs from germline at one of its ends, possibly a read error. This sequence joins TRBV5-1 and TRBJ2-1; D unclear. This CDR3 is 14 amino acids long. The germline gives CDR1 SGHRS, CDR2 YFSETQ. DNA of the CDR3: TGCGCCAGCAGCCCCGCGTCGGAGTACAATGAGCAGCTCTTC. This encodes CASSPASEYNEQLF.

V gene TRBV2 combines with J gene TRBJ1-3; D remains ambiguous. Trimming removed 4 bases at V and 4 bases at J, with 5 bases between. The germline V gene has CDR1 SNHLY and CDR2 FYNNEI. CDR3 length: 12 residues. CDR3: CASSVEGNTIYF. The CDR3 bases are TGTGCCAGCAGTGTAGAGGGAAACACCATATATTTT.

This clonotype appeared a few times. This may stem from a read error, because a much larger clone lies one nucleotide away. The chain combines TRBV12-3 or TRBV12-4 with TRBJ2-7; D is undetermined. Trimming left V 6 bases short and J 0 bases short, with 12 bases between. The CDR3 length is 14 residues. The CDR3 region has the DNA TGTGCCAGCAGAACAGCCGGGCCCTCCTACGAGCAGTACTTC. Translated, it gives CASRTAGPSYEQYF.

The J gene is TRBJ2-2, the V gene TRBV20-1; 11 nucleotides agree with TRBD2. The germline gives CDR1 DFQATT, CDR2 SNEGSKA (reference sequence). Trimming cost V 7 bases and J 3 bases; bases outside gene matches: 1. The CDR3 runs 13 residues. CDR3 in amino acids: CSVLAGDTGELFF. DNA of the CDR3: TGCAGTGTACTAGCGGGAGACACCGGGGAGCTGTTTTTT.

The table lists this clonotype with a few counts. This chain uses TRBV14 with TRBJ1-3; D not certain. Per germline, CDR1 SGHDN and CDR2 FVKESK. Trimming shortened V by 4 bases and J by 0 bases, and 16 bases separated the two germline ends. The CDR3 loop spans 17 amino acids. The DNA for the CDR3 is TGTGCCAGCAGCCGAAAGAGTCTGGGCCGCTCTGGAAACACCATATATTTT. It translates to CASSRKSLGRSGNTIYF.

This clonotype was seen more than once but under ten times. This chain links TRBV5-1 with TRBJ2-7; the D gene is possibly TRBD1 (5 bases). The V end was cut by 0 bases, the J end by 5 bases, with 12 bases between. CDR3 length equals 14 residues. CDR1 SGHRS and CDR2 YFSETQ come from the germline V gene. CDR3 sequence: CASSLAQGGHEQYF. For the CDR3, the DNA is TGCGCCAGCAGCTTGGCTCAGGGTGGACACGAGCAGTACTTC.

The rearrangement links TRBV7-2 to TRBJ2-3; the D gene is possibly TRBD2 (5 bases). Germline CDR1 SGHTA, CDR2 FQGNSA. Trimming shortened V by 5 bases and J by 3 bases, and 15 bases separated the two germline ends. The CDR3 length is 15 residues. The CDR3 protein is CASSLNRGWTDTQYF. The CDR3 bases are TGTGCCAGCAGCCTTAACCGGGGTTGGACAGATACGCAGTATTTT.

The table lists this clonotype with a few counts. The V gene is TRBV13, the J gene TRBJ2-1, with D tentatively TRBD1 or TRBD2 (6 bases each). Germline V gives CDR1 PRHDT, CDR2 FYEKMQ (reference sequence). Trimming left V 4 bases short and J 3 bases short, with 13 bases between. This CDR3 spans 15 amino acids. The CDR3 DNA reads TGTGCCAGCAGCTGGGGGGCGGGGAGCTACAATGAGCAGTTCTTC. Translating gives CASSWGAGSYNEQFF.

This chain connects TRBV6-5 to TRBJ1-2; unclear D gene. The CDR3 is 14 residues long. Germline V lookup: CDR1 MNHEY, CDR2 SVGAGI. Trimming pared 2 bases from V and 2 bases from J, leaving 9 bases between. CDR3 sequence (DNA): TGTGCCAGCAGTTACAAGCCAGACAACTATGGCTACACCTTC. As protein: CASSYKPDNYGYTF.

This clonotype came up a few times. V usage is TRBV5-1 and J usage is TRBJ2-2; 7 bases are a match to TRBD1. The CDR3 is 14 amino acids. CDR1 SGHRS and CDR2 YFSETQ come from the germline V gene. Trimming at V came to 7 bases and at J to 1 base, leaving 4 bases not matched to a gene. CDR3 DNA sequence: TGCGCCAGCTGGGGGACAGTGAACACCGGGGAGCTGTTTTTT. Translating gives CASWGTVNTGELFF.

This clonotype was seen a few times. V usage is TRBV12-3 or TRBV12-4 and J usage is TRBJ2-5; possibly TRBD2 for D (5 bases). Trimming removed 8 bases from V and 3 bases from J, with 16 bases in between. This CDR3 has 14 amino acids. CDR3 residues: CASSRTSSKETQYF. The CDR3 nucleotides read TGTGCCAGCTCCCGGACTTCGAGTAAAGAGACCCAGTACTTC.

This clonotype was detected a few times. This chain joins TRBV7-6 and TRBJ2-1; 8 bases match TRBD1. With 3 bases clipped from V and 9 bases from J, the junction kept 7 bases outside the gene matches. The germline CDR1 and CDR2 sequences are SGHVS and FNYEAQ. The CDR3 runs 14 residues. CDR3 sequence (DNA): TGTGCCAGCAGCTTCGGACAGGGTGTCGGTGAGCAGTTCTTC. Translated: CASSFGQGVGEQFF.

This chain connects TRBV6-2 or TRBV6-3 to TRBJ2-1; 9 bases fit TRBD2. In germline, CDR1 is MNHEY, CDR2 SVGEGT. The CDR3 contains 16 residues. Trimming at V came to 6 bases and at J to 2 bases, leaving 8 bases not matched to a gene. The CDR3 nucleotides are TGTGCCAGCAGCTCAGAGAAGCGGGGGGCCTACAATGAGCAGTTCTTC. Its translation: CASSSEKRGAYNEQFF.

This rearrangement joins TRBV23-1 to TRBJ2-7; D is ambiguous. TRBV23-1 is treated as an ORF (open reading frame) with a function not yet certain. This CDR3 spans 18 amino acids. V dropped 2 bases and J dropped 0 bases, with 20 bases sitting between them. The CDR3 bases are TGCGCCAGCAGTCAACACCTCTTAGGATACCGAAGCTCCTACGAGCAGTACTTC. Translation: CASSQHLLGYRSSYEQYF.

The V gene is TRBV29-1, the J gene TRBJ1-2; 7 nucleotides line up with TRBD1. V lost 3 bases and J lost 4; bases outside the gene matches: 8. The CDR3 is made up of 14 amino acids. The germline V gene encodes CDR1 SQVTM and CDR2 ANQGSEA. The CDR3 is CSVDLQGKGYGYTF. CDR3 DNA: TGCAGCGTTGATTTACAGGGGAAAGGCTATGGCTACACCTTC.